The T cell receptor (beta chain) described here comes from a study of cytomegalovirus exposure and HLA in healthy donors (dated by TCRdb to the late 2010s). Turning to the overall study: In an earlier analysis of approximately 640 of the donors, less than 350 Gb of sequence data and 90 million to 120 million unique TCR beta sequences from about 190 million T cells were reported. Roughly 300 gigabases of sequencing data and approximately 92 million unique TCR sequences made up an early release that covered 500 to 700 HLA-typed donors. Among the roughly 400 genotyped donors, around 81% belonged to the genetic ancestry cluster associated with self-reported Caucasian donors. The study was designed to test whether signatures of past pathogen exposure could be identified by cataloging public T cell receptors. The study profiled the T cell repertoires of 666 subjects by immunosequencing and related them to cytomegalovirus serostatus. In addition to the first cohort of approximately 670 subjects, a separate validation cohort of 120 different subjects was used. The study combined high-throughput TCR immunosequencing, statistical association of individual TCRs with disease status, and machine learning to predict cytomegalovirus infection status. A later analysis re-examined previously published TCR beta repertoires from roughly 720 donors and added high-resolution HLA genotyping to investigate patterns of TCR occurrence. Rather than using new phenotypic data, the later analysis identified candidate immune exposures from TCR beta sequences and from how often those sequences occurred across donors. An earlier analysis of around 580 of the donors used high-throughput TCR beta sequencing to judge whether each TCR beta V gene segment behaved as functional or pseudogenic. Donor age, sex, ethnicity and CMV serostatus were compiled alongside the repertoire data. In a later genetic analysis, genome-wide SNP genotypes for 398 of the 666 donors were used, and that subset was treated as a discovery cohort. All discovery cohort repertoires had been generated using a single sequencing platform. HLA typing covered class I and class II loci at four-digit resolution. Typing coverage varied by locus: roughly 629-640 donors for A, B, C, DRB1 and DQB1; under 550 for DQA1; nearly 610 for DPA1; around 490 for DPB1. Five DR-DQ haplotypes were handled as single units for association and clustering because linkage in the cohort was strong. Among about 390 genotyped donors of the cohort, an average of around 240,000 unique TCR beta nucleotide sequences were sequenced per donor, roughly 20% of them non-productive.

This clone was found a few times. Its specific antigen is unknown. Per-nucleotide qualities are absent, and no much larger clonotype sits a single base away. As encoded in the germline V gene (reference sequence), CDR1 is MNHNY while CDR2 is SVGAGI. Taken from cysteine to phenylalanine, the CDR3 has 14 residues. The retained sequence is limited to the CDR3, 42 bases, with the frame set at the first base. Trimming costs V 7 bases and J 0 bases, and their ends lie 12 bases apart. Study-wide conclusions, independent of this receptor: Some IMGT-functional V segments, including TRBV6-2 and TRBV6-3, could not be told apart with the 87-base-pair reads, so those segments were excluded. Because counts were too low, seventeen rarely observed V segments, including chromosome 9 orphons, were left out of the earlier analysis of approximately 500 of the donors. Compared with the 666-donor mean, donors in an Asian-associated ancestry cluster had fewer N-insertions in productive TCRs, according to a later genetic analysis. Presence/absence analyses assumed roughly uniform sequencing depth across donors, an assumption that may not hold. In an earlier analysis of roughly 500 of the donors, most TCR beta V segments appeared in productive rearrangements about 90% or about 30% of the time, broadly matching IMGT annotations. HLA typing was unavailable for some donors at each locus, so association tests used only the typed subset. Most TCR sequences were seen in very few donors, while some public TCRs were found in many individuals. A later analysis reported that several top co-occurrence clusters appeared linked to parvovirus B19, influenza, CMV and Epstein-Barr virus. Cytomegalovirus status was reported to be diagnosed by the classifier with high specificity and sensitivity in both the original and validation cohorts. A later genetic analysis associated a missense DCLRE1C variant with V-gene and J-gene trimming of TCR beta chains, and an independent cohort replicated the association. In a later analysis, the rate of TCR association differed among HLA loci, with DRB1 alleles having the most associated TCRs and HLA-C alleles having the fewest. When HLA alleles, especially DR and DQ, strongly co-occurred, TCR associations were difficult to assign to individual alleles. A few of the identified cytomegalovirus-associated TCR beta chains were confirmed in vitro to be specific for cytomegalovirus antigens. A later analysis associated 17,000 or so TCR beta sequences with specific HLA alleles at a false discovery rate of 0.05. This cohort had only TCR beta chains sequenced, and the lack of alpha or paired-chain data limited which features could be detected. CMV serostatus was the only immune exposure information available for the cohort. A later analysis found that HLA-associated TCR beta chains were more clonally expanded and had lower generation probabilities than equally common non-associated chains. The authors suggested that the approach could potentially be generalized to other disease states and immunological phenotypes. The study listed approximately 150 TCR beta chains as associated with cytomegalovirus. A cluster of highly shared sequence variants was judged likely to be a technical artifact of the sequencing pipeline. A further reported finding was that TCR beta sequences accurately predicted the HLA-A and HLA-B alleles for most subjects in the first cohort. Linkage disequilibrium might explain the correlated functional status among segregating V segments, but an unknown experimental factor could not be ruled out. A later analysis found that most CMV-associated TCR beta chains appeared HLA-restricted, with HLA associations seemingly driven largely by CMV exposure.

Receptor amplification or capture employed the immunoSEQ multiplex PCR assay. For the multiplex PCR, a mixture combining 60 forward primers for TCR Vbeta segments and 13 reverse primers for TCR Jbeta segments was used. Amplification of the CDR3 region of rearranged TCR beta genes was performed with a multiplex PCR assay on genomic DNA. The Illumina HiSeq System was used to sequence the amplified TCR beta libraries as 87-base-pair reads. The study's processing was this. A later analysis counted 75 million to 100 million unique TCR beta chains across the 640 or so repertoires, and around 12 million of these chains were shared by at least two donors. A nearest-neighbor algorithm error-corrected the raw reads and collapsed the reads into unique sequences, merging closely related sequences to remove PCR and sequencing errors. V, D and J gene segments were assigned by aligning CDR3 sequences to IMGT reference sequences. Each retained sequence needed at least a six-nucleotide match to both a V gene segment and a J gene segment. Rearrangements were called productive when the CDR3 lacked stop codons and stayed in frame with V and J; all others were non-productive. Following IMGT convention, CDR3 was defined as the stretch from the second conserved V-encoded cysteine to the conserved J-encoded phenylalanine. Sequences without an unambiguous match to a single V gene segment were excluded from the earlier analysis of a few hundred of the donors. In an earlier analysis of a few hundred of the donors, a V segment was called functional when productive rearrangements were above 56.7%, and segregating when the standard deviation between donors exceeded 5%. A statistical classification framework was built for diagnosing cytomegalovirus status from the catalog of TCR beta chain sequences. In a later analysis, TCR nucleotide sequences were compared against IMGT/GENE-DB human TR gene sequences so that V and J genes could be assigned. Using the TCRdist pipeline, a later analysis assigned CDR3 sequences along with most-parsimonious VDJ recombination scenarios. In a later analysis, each TCR beta chain was defined by its CDR3 amino acid sequence together with its V-gene family, and reads without a unique V-gene family were excluded. In a later analysis, several hundred highly shared, low-generation-probability nucleotide sequences were removed to address suspected cross-contamination and a sequencing artifact. For each public chain, a later analysis derived a clonal expansion index from normalized ranks of inferred template counts within each repertoire. A later analysis computed generation probabilities with a VDJ recombination model fitted to out-of-frame rearrangements, and checked the results against IGoR. A later analysis scored TCR-TCR, TCR-HLA and TCR-CMV co-occurrence with hypergeometric tests, applying a repertoire-size bias correction to TCR pairs. To estimate false discovery rates, a later analysis permuted the HLA or CMV assignments 20 times. In a later analysis, co-occurring TCRs were grouped with DBSCAN, and TCRdist sequence similarity was added when clustering was performed within HLA-allele-positive subsets. Co-occurrence clustering excluded repertoires with fewer than 30,000 or more than 120,000 public chains, plus five with anomalous nucleotide sharing. The table comes from immuneACCESS by way of TCRdb, which keeps in-frame sequences with V and J called. Part of the clones is missing from these tables; in studies checked, under half for an unresolved V gene and the rest for unknown reasons. The D gene and trimming were derived from the DNA, and the V and J assignments and clone size from that table. The sample records about 77,000 clones, around three quarters of which are singletons. The leading ten clones occupy around 4.2% of the sample.

The cohort was made up of hundreds of healthy bone marrow donors. At the time of sampling, all cohort members were nominally healthy, though unrecorded immune exposures were likely present. The donor tested CMV seronegative and was one of the 352 seronegative cohort members. Each donor provided a peripheral blood sample, and peripheral blood mononuclear cells were used for TCR beta sequencing. Genomic DNA extraction from the blood cell samples was performed with the Qiagen DNeasy Blood Extraction Kit. The origin of this receptor is a middle-aged man in good health and CMV-seronegative. The sequenced sample consisted of PBMCs. The rearranged chain carries TRBV6-6 and TRBJ1-1; confidence is insufficient to name the D gene. At the DNA level, the sequence is TGTGCCAGCACCCCTAGTGAAATGAACACTGAAGCTTTCTTT. It is translated as CASTPSEMNTEAFF.